This TCR beta chain was recovered during a study of regulatory T cells in long-lasting Graves disease. Time point: newly diagnosed GD, antithyroid drugs for less than 3 months. PBMCs were the source of the RNA used for TCR sequencing. Construction of the TCR beta libraries employed iRepertoire HTBI primers in conjunction with Arm-PCR of CDR3 regions. TCRdb recomputed calls from the multiplex PCR reads with MiXCR, one row per CDR3 protein. The data show about 500,000 distinct CDR3 sequences, with roughly 16% seen just once and over 9% held by the top ten. Study findings and constraints: TRBV28 was favored in persistent disease, as were TRBJ1-2 and TRBJ2-5. Lower TCR diversity was seen in persistent Graves' patients than in newly diagnosed ones.

The length of the CDR3 is 16 residues. Trimming pared 0 bases from V and 4 bases from J, leaving 12 bases between. Germline loops: CDR1 LNHDA, CDR2 SQIVND (reference sequence). Comments on this clonotype: The target antigen is unknown.

The sample also formed part of further work on T cells in Graves' hyperthyroidism and ophthalmopathy. From that study: Patients were excluded because of uncontrolled infection, other autoimmune disease, pregnancy or lactation. A 13 V-J model separated ophthalmopathy from stable hyperthyroidism.

The clonotype was recovered from a man between 40 and 49 years old with Graves disease. The rearrangement links TRBV19 to TRBJ2-2; no firm D call. The sequenced sample was peripheral blood mononuclear cells (PBMCs), obtained at new diagnosis, from a patient treated with antithyroid drugs. The chain's CDR3 is CASSIDQGSPTGELFF. The CDR3 nucleotides are TGTGCCAGTAGTATAGATCAAGGGTCGCCCACCGGGGAGCTGTTTTTT.